This TCR beta chain was captured in a study of human T cells and chemical hapten exposure. Across the study: Slight differences in pooled library volume were the main source of varying TCR yields across samples.

In regard to this clonotype: Its target is not known.

TCRdb fed the RACE reads into MiXCR, producing one record per CDR3 protein. The data show 180,000 or so distinct CDR3 sequences, around 30% seen once. V lost 2 bases, J lost 5 bases, and 4 bases stayed unmatched. Germline V CDR1 and CDR2: MNHEY, SVGEGT. CDR3 length equals 15 residues. Time point noted: pre-sensitization, week 0. This sample's treatment: therapeutic diphenylcyclopropenone sensitization with weekly scalp DPC. The study extracted total RNA from unfractionated whole blood. Notes on the study in general: Significantly greater numbers of large CDR3 similarity clusters came from expanded TCRs than from controls. No change in TCRs above 1 in 1000 frequency was produced by DPC sensitization.

Here the sequenced sample was whole blood, taken in connection with sensitization to the hapten diphenylcyclopropenone (DPC). V usage is TRBV6-2 or TRBV6-3 and J usage is TRBJ2-1, with 9 bases lining up with TRBD2. The TCR originated in a woman between 25 and 40 years old with alopecia areata. Some clones in this sample may be carry-over from other donors' samples. CDR3 in DNA: TGTGCCAGCAGTTACCGACTAGCGGTCAACAATGAGCAGTTCTTC. Amino acid sequence: CASSYRLAVNNEQFF.